This T cell receptor beta chain stems from a study of T cell responses to AZD1222 COVID-19 vaccine. Study results and caveats: Spike-specific TCR breadth and depth were elevated following two AZD1222 doses. It was only after the peak T cell response that any repertoires were sampled.

Note on this clone: The target antigen is unknown.

This CDR3 contains 10 residues. CDR1 and CDR2 (germline): SQVTM, ANQGSEA. V gave up 5 bases and J gave up 7 bases, with 8 bases separating them. Sequencing used immunoSEQ multiplex PCR; TCRdb keeps in-frame clones, though not all of them. This sample has around 96,000 clones, with about 88% found just once. The sample here was peripheral blood, taken on day 0 of AZD1222 vaccination. The chain employs TRBV29-1 and TRBJ1-1; D possibly corresponds to TRBD1 (5 bases). The sequence was obtained from an adult in good health. CDR3 sequence (DNA): TGCAGCGTTCGGGACCTTGAAGCTTTCTTT. It yields the protein CSVRDLEAFF.